Below, 28 T cell receptor beta chains from the same sample are listed, as sequenced in a study of cytomegalovirus exposure and HLA in healthy donors. The PCR made use of 60 Vbeta and 13 Jbeta primers. Profiling relied on immunoSEQ multiplex PCR, and the TCRdb table lists in-frame clones only, not all of them. The table shows about 200,000 clones, with 79% occurring only once. The specimen sequenced was PBMCs. The source is a woman in her 30s in good health and CMV-seropositive.

The V and J genes are TRBV18 and TRBJ2-7; TRBD1 might be the D (7 bases). The CDR3 is 14 amino acids. V lost 3 bases and J 1 base, leaving 10 bases between the germline ends. The germline V gene has CDR1 KGHSH and CDR2 LQKENI. The CDR3 spells CASSPSGGSYEQYF. The CDR3 coding sequence is TGTGCCAGCTCACCCTCAGGGGGGTCCTACGAGCAGTACTTC.

This chain joins TRBV29-1 and TRBJ2-1; 10 nucleotides align to TRBD2. The CDR3 is made up of 14 amino acids. V lost 6 bases, J lost 9 bases, and 11 bases stayed unmatched. The germline V gene has CDR1 SQVTM and CDR2 ANQGSEA. CDR3: CSVELAGTPAEQFF. In nucleotides, the CDR3 is TGCAGCGTAGAACTAGCGGGGACGCCGGCTGAGCAGTTCTTC.

This chain links TRBV5-1 with TRBJ2-7; D might be TRBD2 (6 bases). This CDR3 is built from 14 residues. Germline V CDR1 and CDR2: SGHRS, YFSETQ. V lost 0 bases and J lost 6, with 13 bases in between. CDR3 in amino acids: CASSLAGVAVEQYF. The CDR3, as DNA: TGCGCCAGCAGCTTGGCTGGGGTAGCGGTCGAGCAGTACTTC.

CDR3 sequence (DNA): TGCGCCAGCAGCCCCACGGGGGGCTTGGCAGAGCAGTACTTC. Amino acids: CASSPTGGLAEQYF. The chain is built from TRBV4-1 and TRBJ2-7, with TRBD2 as a possible D gene (7 bases). The length of the CDR3 is 14 residues. The V end lost 4 bases, the J end lost 7 bases, and 17 bases lay between the germline ends. The V gene's germline CDR1 is MGHRA and CDR2 YSYEKL.

The chain combines TRBV23-1 with TRBJ1-2; D gene ambiguous. TRBV23-1 is an open reading frame whose function is uncertain. The CDR3 runs 15 residues. V was clipped by 0 bases and J by 2 bases, with 10 bases between them. CDR3 DNA sequence: TGCGCCAGCAGTCAATCATCAACTCGAAACTATGGCTACACCTTC. Protein sequence: CASSQSSTRNYGYTF.

This clone appeared a few times. The rearrangement links TRBV2 to TRBJ2-7, with TRBD2 identical over 8 bases. There are 13 residues in the CDR3. The V gene's germline CDR1 is SNHLY and CDR2 FYNNEI. The V and J ends lost 7 bases and 3 bases, in that order; junction bases with no gene match: 5. The CDR3 protein is CASTPLAGYEQYF. Written as DNA, the CDR3 is TGTGCCAGCACCCCCCTAGCGGGCTACGAGCAGTACTTC.

The CDR3: CASSDTGGVYGYTF. DNA for the CDR3: TGTGCCAGCAGTGACACAGGGGGCGTCTATGGCTACACCTTC. The chain has TRBV6-6 and TRBJ1-2; 9 nucleotides line up with TRBD1. V lost 5 bases to trimming and J lost 4 bases; unmatched junction nucleotides: 5. This CDR3 region has 14 residues. Germline V CDR1 and CDR2: MNHNY, SVGAGI (reference sequence).

The chain recombines TRBV9 with TRBJ2-1; 8 bases agree with TRBD1. CDR3 length: 15 amino acids. The germline V gene encodes CDR1 SGDLS and CDR2 YYNGEE. Trimming at V came to 0 bases and at J to 9 bases, leaving 8 bases not matched to a gene. The CDR3 DNA reads TGTGCCAGCAGCGTAGCAGGACAGGGCTCGGGTGAGCAGTTCTTC. Translated: CASSVAGQGSGEQFF.

This clone appeared a single time. This chain links TRBV7-6 with TRBJ1-5; 7 nucleotides line up with TRBD1. From germline, CDR1 is SGHVS and CDR2 FNYEAQ. The CDR3 extends over 15 amino acids. The trim removed 4 bases at V and 3 bases at J, leaving 6 bases unmatched. The CDR3 sequence: CASSSRQGFNQPQHF. Written as DNA, the CDR3 is TGTGCCAGCAGCTCCAGACAGGGTTTCAATCAGCCCCAGCATTTT.

The CDR3 spells CATSRAGAVLNEQFF. The CDR3, as DNA: TGTGCCACCAGCAGAGCAGGGGCGGTTCTGAATGAGCAGTTCTTC. The genes are TRBV15 and TRBJ2-1, with D possibly TRBD1 on 6 matching bases. With 1 base removed from V and 7 bases from J, the gap between germline ends came to 14 bases. CDR1 is LNHNV and CDR2 is YYDKDF in the germline V gene (reference sequence). The CDR3 runs to 15 residues. Combining the CDR3 with reference TRBV15 and TRBJ2-1 gives the whole variable domain DAMVIQNPRYQVTQFGKPVTLSCSQTLNHNVMYWYQQKSSQAPKLLFHYYDKDFNNEADTPDNFQSRRPNTSFCFLDIRSPGLGDTAMYLCATSRAGAVLNEQFFGPGTRLTVL.

The chain carries TRBV30 and TRBJ2-7; possible D gene TRBD2, 5 bases. The germline V and J ends were trimmed by 8 bases and 6 bases, with 20 bases remaining between them. CDR3 length equals 13 residues. The germline CDR1 and CDR2 sequences are GTSNPN and SVGIG (reference sequence). The CDR3 loop reads CAQLGRANAEQYF. DNA of the CDR3: TGTGCCCAACTCGGGCGGGCAAACGCCGAGCAGTACTTC.

This chain links TRBV5-5 with TRBJ2-3, with D tentatively TRBD2 (5 bases). CDR1 SGHKS and CDR2 YYEKEE come from the germline V gene (reference sequence). There are 16 residues in the CDR3. Trimming removed 2 bases from V and 2 bases from J, with 15 bases in between. The DNA for the CDR3 is TGTGCCAGCAGCTTTAGAGGGTCGGGGTTCACAGATACGCAGTATTTT. Encoded protein: CASSFRGSGFTDTQYF. Combining the CDR3 with reference TRBV5-5 and TRBJ2-3 gives the whole variable domain DAGVTQSPTHLIKTRGQQVTLRCSPISGHKSVSWYQQVLGQGPQFIFQYYEKEERGRGNFPDRFSARQFPNYSSELNVNALLLGDSALYLCASSFRGSGFTDTQYFGPGTRLTVL.

The V gene is TRBV5-4, the J gene TRBJ1-2; D might be TRBD1 (5 bases). The V and J ends lost 4 bases and 3 bases respectively, with 13 bases between them. The CDR3 has 14 amino acids. Germline CDR1 is SGHNT and CDR2 is YYREEE (reference sequence). CDR3 in amino acids: CASSGTRGDYGYTF. The CDR3 nucleotides read TGTGCCAGCAGCGGGACTCGGGGAGACTATGGCTACACCTTC.

The chain has TRBV4-3 and TRBJ2-1, with 8 nucleotides matching TRBD2. CDR3 length equals 15 residues. The germline V gene encodes CDR1 LGHNA and CDR2 YSLEER. J gave up 4 bases and V 5 bases, and 7 bases lay outside the gene matches. The chain's CDR3 is CASSEIAGQYNEQFF. CDR3 bases: TGCGCCAGCAGCGAAATAGCGGGACAATACAATGAGCAGTTCTTC.

The chain combines TRBV27 with TRBJ1-2; tentative D call: TRBD1 (5 bases). Germline V gene lookup returns CDR1 MNHEY and CDR2 SMNVEV (reference sequence). The CDR3 is 15 residues long. Between the trimmed V and J ends, which lost 4 bases and 2 bases, there was a span of 14 bases. CDR3 residues: CASSSRKGINYGYTF. As DNA, the CDR3 is TGTGCCAGCAGTTCCCGGAAGGGGATAAACTATGGCTACACCTTC.

The genes are TRBV7-9 and TRBJ1-4; D possibly corresponds to TRBD1 (5 bases). This CDR3 is built from 17 residues. V was shortened by 0 bases and J by 0 bases, with 11 bases between the two germline ends. The germline gives CDR1 SEHNR, CDR2 FQNEAQ (reference sequence). Here the CDR3 reads CASSLARGTATNEKLFF. The CDR3 nucleotides read TGTGCCAGCAGCTTAGCGCGGGGCACGGCAACTAATGAAAAACTGTTTTTT.

The gene calls are TRBV5-4 and TRBJ2-7, with 10 bases lining up with TRBD1. CDR1 SGHNT and CDR2 YYREEE come from the germline V gene (reference sequence). The CDR3 is made up of 15 amino acids. V lost 0 bases, J lost 2 bases, and 2 bases stayed unmatched. CDR3 in amino acids: CASSLGGTGAYEQYF. CDR3 nucleotides: TGTGCCAGCAGCTTGGGGGGGACAGGGGCCTACGAGCAGTACTTC.

The rearrangement uses TRBV7-8 and TRBJ2-5; TRBD2 agrees at 14 bases. In germline, CDR1 is SGHVS, CDR2 FQNEAQ. CDR3 size: 17 residues. With 4 bases clipped from V and 5 bases from J, the junction kept 9 bases outside the gene matches. The CDR3, as DNA: TGTGCCAGCAGCTCACTGGGGACTAGCGGGAGTCGGGAGACCCAGTACTTC. Amino acids: CASSSLGTSGSRETQYF. Variable domain in full (rest from reference TRBV7-8 and TRBJ2-5): GAGVSQSPRYKVAKRGQDVALRCDPISGHVSLFWYQQALGQGPEFLTYFQNEAQLDKSGLPSDRFFAERPEGSVSTLKIQRTQQEDSAVYLCASSSLGTSGSRETQYFGPGTRLLVL.

CDR3 nucleotide sequence: TGTGCCAGCAGGACACTAGCGGGAGGTTTGGGGGAGCAGTACTTC. This gives the protein CASRTLAGGLGEQYF. The V gene is TRBV7-2, the J gene TRBJ2-7; TRBD2 matches at 12 bases. CDR1 is SGHTA and CDR2 is FQGNSA in the germline V gene. The CDR3 consists of 15 residues. J gave up 7 bases and V 6 bases, and 10 bases lay outside the gene matches. Filled out from reference TRBV7-2 and TRBJ2-7, the complete variable domain reads GAGVSQSPSNKVTEKGKDVELRCDPISGHTALYWYRQSLGQGLEFLIYFQGNSAPDKSGLPSDRFSAERTGGSVSTLTIQRTQQEDSAVYLCASRTLAGGLGEQYFGPGTRLTVT.

This clone occurred once. The rearrangement uses TRBV6-1 and TRBJ2-1, with D perhaps matching TRBD1 (5 bases). Per the germline V gene, CDR1 is MNHNS and CDR2 is SASEGT. Trimming removed 7 bases from V and 8 bases from J, with 18 bases in between. The CDR3 consists of 14 residues. The CDR3 DNA reads TGTGCCAGCACCATTGACAGTTCTCCGGATGAGCAGTTCTTC. Its protein product is CASTIDSSPDEQFF.

This clone has just one count. The chain has TRBV27 and TRBJ1-2; 7 bases line up with TRBD1. The J segment lost 4 bases and the V segment lost 6 bases, leaving 23 bases of the junction unmatched. Germline CDR1 MNHEY, CDR2 SMNVEV (reference sequence). The CDR3 has 19 amino acids. The CDR3 here is CASRTRTGASILNVYGYTF. The CDR3 DNA sequence: TGTGCCAGCAGGACTCGGACAGGTGCTTCAATCTTAAATGTCTATGGCTACACCTTC.

V and J are TRBV4-2 and TRBJ1-4, with a possible D match to TRBD1 (6 bases). Germline assignment: CDR1 LGHNA and CDR2 YNFKEQ. The V and J ends lost 0 bases and 8 bases respectively, with 7 bases between them. The CDR3 has 13 residues. CDR3 sequence reads: CASSQDQGEKLFF. The CDR3 DNA sequence: TGTGCCAGCAGCCAAGATCAGGGGGAAAAACTGTTTTTT.

The chain employs TRBV10-1 and TRBJ2-3; the match to TRBD1 covers 9 bases. This CDR3 has 17 residues. Trimming at V came to 6 bases and at J to 1 base, leaving 11 bases not matched to a gene. Germline CDR1 WNHNN, CDR2 SYGVQD (reference sequence). This chain's CDR3 is CASSPGTGIFGTDTQYF. CDR3 nucleotide sequence: TGCGCCAGCAGCCCCGGGACAGGGATATTCGGCACAGATACGCAGTATTTT.

This clone was observed a few times. The CDR3 sequence is CASSSSGTTNTGELFF. CDR3 bases: TGTGCCAGCAGCTCCTCCGGGACTACAAACACCGGGGAGCTGTTTTTT. The chain couples TRBV7-9 to TRBJ2-2, with 7 bases matching TRBD2. The CDR3 runs 16 residues. The ends lost 4 bases at V and 2 bases at J; junction bases unmatched: 7. Germline V gene lookup returns CDR1 SEHNR and CDR2 FQNEAQ (reference sequence).

A note on this clone: One end of the junction is discordant with germline, which a read error may explain. The J gene is TRBJ1-1, the V gene TRBV6-1; 11 bases fit TRBD1. This CDR3 region has 10 residues. Germline V gene sequence: CDR1 MNHNS, CDR2 SASEGT. CDR3 nucleotide sequence: TGTGCCAGCGGAGGGACAGGGGGGGCCTTT. It yields the protein CASGGTGGAF.

The V gene is TRBV6-6, the J gene TRBJ1-1; no firm D call. Germline V gene lookup returns CDR1 MNHNY and CDR2 SVGAGI (reference sequence). CDR3 length equals 15 residues. V lost 0 bases, J lost 9 bases, and 17 bases lay in between. The CDR3 loop is CASSYSDRSDKKAFF. CDR3 sequence (DNA): TGTGCCAGCAGTTACTCAGATAGGTCAGACAAAAAAGCTTTCTTT.

The rearrangement joins TRBV30 to TRBJ1-2, with D unclear. This CDR3 spans 16 amino acids. Trimming removed 1 base from V and 7 bases from J, with 22 bases in between. Germline V CDR1 and CDR2: GTSNPN, SVGIG (reference sequence). The CDR3 nucleotides read TGTGCCTGGAGTGCCGTTACAACCGGCGTCAGCGCTGGCTACACCTTC. Its protein is CAWSAVTTGVSAGYTF. Looking up the rest from reference TRBV30 and TRBJ1-2 gives the full variable domain: SQTIHQWPATLVQPVGSPLSLECTVEGTSNPNLYWYRQAAGRGLQLLFYSVGIGQISSEVPQNLSASRPQDRQFILSSKKLLLSDSGFYLCAWSAVTTGVSAGYTFGSGTRLTVV.

J is TRBJ2-3 and V is TRBV9, with 10 bases identical to TRBD2. Germline CDR1 SGDLS, CDR2 YYNGEE. The CDR3 spans 14 residues. The junction had 2 bases not matched to a gene; V was cut back by 3 bases and J by 4 bases. The CDR3 protein is CASSGAGGADTQYF. Written as DNA, the CDR3 is TGTGCCAGCAGCGGAGCGGGAGGGGCAGATACGCAGTATTTT.